One sample yielded the 26 T cell receptor beta chains listed below, sequenced in a study of cytomegalovirus exposure and HLA in healthy donors. 13 Jbeta primers and 60 Vbeta primers were used for the PCR. TCRdb's copy holds only in-frame clones and misses some; the assay was immunoSEQ multiplex PCR. The table lists 95,000 or so clones, 81% of them singletons. Sequencing was done on a sample of PBMCs. The receptors here all came from a woman between 70 and 85 years old in good health and CMV-seropositive.

This clone was recorded a few times. This chain uses TRBV4-1 with TRBJ2-7; 10 bases line up with TRBD2. Per the germline V gene, CDR1 is MGHRA and CDR2 is YSYEKL. J lost 5 bases, V lost 1 base, and 5 bases had no gene match. The CDR3 covers 15 residues. CDR3 coding DNA: TGCGCCAGCAGCCAAGCCAGCGGGAGGGGGAACGAGCAGTACTTC. This codes for CASSQASGRGNEQYF.

The rearrangement links TRBV28 to TRBJ2-4, with 7 bases matching TRBD2. Trimming cost V 5 bases and J 7 bases; bases outside gene matches: 11. The CDR3 is 15 amino acids. The germline V gene encodes CDR1 MDHEN and CDR2 SYDVKM. The CDR3 loop reads CASSPSGTTSNIQYF. CDR3 sequence (DNA): TGTGCCAGCAGTCCCTCCGGGACTACGAGCAACATTCAGTACTTC.

The chain couples TRBV18 to TRBJ2-4; 9 bases fit TRBD1. Germline assignment: CDR1 KGHSH and CDR2 LQKENI. CDR3 length: 15 amino acids. After removal of 2 bases from V and 6 bases from J, the junction contained 5 bases not matched to a gene. The CDR3 DNA follows: TGTGCCAGCTCACCAGGGACAGGGTCTATAAACATTCAGTACTTC. Translating it yields CASSPGTGSINIQYF.

The chain couples TRBV28 to TRBJ2-5; 8 nucleotides line up with TRBD2. Germline CDR1 is MDHEN and CDR2 is SYDVKM. This CDR3 contains 15 residues. Trimming cost V 9 bases and J 4 bases; bases outside gene matches: 13. The CDR3 DNA reads TGTGCCAGTTCAGGGGCTAGCGGGCGAGGAGAGACCCAGTACTTC. It is translated as CASSGASGRGETQYF.

The chain couples TRBV30 to TRBJ2-2; 7 bases agree with TRBD2. CDR3 length equals 15 residues. V was pared by 0 bases and J by 0 bases, with 1 base of the junction left unmatched. Germline V CDR1 and CDR2: GTSNPN, SVGIG (reference sequence). The CDR3 here is CAWSVSGANTGELFF. CDR3 nucleotides: TGTGCCTGGAGTGTAAGCGGGGCGAACACCGGGGAGCTGTTTTTT. Based on the CDR3 plus reference TRBV30 and TRBJ2-2, the full variable domain is SQTIHQWPATLVQPVGSPLSLECTVEGTSNPNLYWYRQAAGRGLQLLFYSVGIGQISSEVPQNLSASRPQDRQFILSSKKLLLSDSGFYLCAWSVSGANTGELFFGEGSRLTVL.

This clone has a single count. The rearrangement links TRBV11-3 to TRBJ2-7, with TRBD2 as a possible D gene (5 bases). This CDR3 comprises 15 residues. Germline V lookup: CDR1 SGHNT, CDR2 YENEEA. V was pared by 6 bases and J by 0 bases, with 15 bases between. The CDR3 DNA reads as TGTGCCAGCAGTTCAGCGGTATTTAGCTCCTACGAGCAGTACTTC. This sequence encodes CASSSAVFSSYEQYF.

The chain employs TRBV29-1 and TRBJ2-1; a possible D gene is TRBD2 (5 bases). This CDR3 is built from 12 residues. V was pared by 7 bases and J by 5 bases, with 12 bases between. The germline V gene has CDR1 SQVTM and CDR2 ANQGSEA. The CDR3 loop reads CSAGRGNNEQFF. The CDR3 DNA follows: TGCAGCGCCGGACGAGGGAACAATGAGCAGTTCTTC.

The rearrangement uses TRBV14 and TRBJ2-4, with D maybe TRBD2 (6 bases). Trimming left V 5 bases short and J 8 bases short, with 19 bases between. Per germline, CDR1 SGHDN and CDR2 FVKESK. The CDR3 extends over 15 amino acids. This CDR3 reads CASSTHRRGRDIQYF. CDR3 DNA: TGTGCCAGCAGCACTCATCGGCGGGGTAGGGACATTCAGTACTTC. Full variable domain (rest looked up from reference TRBV14 and TRBJ2-4): EAGVTQFPSHSVIEKGQTVTLRCDPISGHDNLYWYRRVMGKEIKFLLHFVKESKQDESGMPNNRFLAERTGGTYSTLKVQPAELEDSGVYFCASSTHRRGRDIQYFGAGTRLSVL.

The chain couples TRBV18 to TRBJ1-2; 9 bases line up with TRBD1. This CDR3 is 15 amino acids long. Germline CDR1 reads KGHSH; CDR2 reads LQKENI. The J segment lost 4 bases and the V segment lost 2 bases, leaving 5 bases of the junction unmatched. The CDR3 region has the DNA TGTGCCAGCTCACCAACGGGACAGGGCGGCTATGGCTACACCTTC. Its protein product is CASSPTGQGGYGYTF.

The gene calls are TRBV15 and TRBJ2-2, with 7 bases lining up with TRBD1. With 0 bases clipped from V and 6 bases from J, the junction kept 7 bases outside the gene matches. The germline gives CDR1 LNHNV, CDR2 YYDKDF (reference sequence). This CDR3 has 16 residues. CDR3 nucleotides: TGTGCCACCAGCAGAGATCAGAGGGGGCCGGCCGGGGAGCTGTTTTTT. Protein: CATSRDQRGPAGELFF.

This chain links TRBV5-4 with TRBJ2-6; D is perhaps TRBD2 (5 bases). CDR3 length equals 16 residues. The V gene's germline CDR1 is SGHNT and CDR2 YYREEE (reference sequence). Trimming removed 0 bases from V and 0 bases from J, with 7 bases in between. The CDR3 DNA sequence: TGTGCCAGCAGCTTGGTCGGGAACTCTGGGGCCAACGTCCTGACTTTC. It yields the protein CASSLVGNSGANVLTF.

The rearrangement links TRBV7-3 to TRBJ2-2; a weak D match, TRBD2 (7 bases). Trimming stripped 5 bases from V and 3 bases from J, with 19 bases between. Germline CDR1 reads SGHTA; CDR2 reads FQGTGA. The CDR3 runs to 17 residues. CDR3 region: CASSPSNREGYTGELFF. For the CDR3, the DNA is TGTGCCAGCAGCCCTTCAAACAGGGAGGGGTACACCGGGGAGCTGTTTTTT.

V usage is TRBV30 and J usage is TRBJ1-6; D might be TRBD1 (5 bases). This CDR3 has 14 amino acids. V lost 3 bases and J 8 bases, leaving 14 bases between the germline ends. Looked up from germline, CDR1 is GTSNPN and CDR2 is SVGIG (reference sequence). CDR3 loop: CAWSVRGRYSPLHF. In nucleotides, the CDR3 is TGTGCCTGGAGCGTTAGGGGAAGGTATTCACCCCTCCACTTT.

CDR3 in amino acids: CASSRDRGYEQYF. Here the CDR3 DNA reads TGTGCCAGCAGTAGAGACAGGGGATACGAGCAGTACTTC. The chain recombines TRBV2 with TRBJ2-7, with 8 bases aligning to TRBD1. The junction had 4 bases not matched to a gene; V was cut back by 5 bases and J by 4 bases. The CDR3 has 13 amino acids. CDR1 is SNHLY, CDR2 FYNNEI, per germline.

V usage is TRBV7-2 and J usage is TRBJ2-5; 10 positions agree with TRBD2. The DNA end lines up better with TRBJ2-7; the J call may be wrong. The CDR3 length is 14 residues. Per the germline V gene, CDR1 is SGHTA and CDR2 is FQGNSA. This chain's CDR3 is CASSLLLAGSEQYF. The CDR3 nucleotides are TGTGCCAGCAGCTTACTACTAGCGGGAAGCGAGCAGTACTTC.

In its sample, this clone was seen a few times. This chain joins TRBV4-3 and TRBJ1-2; no reliable D call. CDR3 length: 14 residues. The V end was cut by 4 bases, the J end by 2 bases, with 11 bases between. Germline V CDR1 and CDR2: LGHNA, YSLEER. This CDR3 is CASSRLDVNYGYTF. The CDR3 DNA reads as TGCGCCAGCAGCCGACTCGATGTAAACTATGGCTACACCTTC.

In the case of this clone: A junction boundary mismatches the germline segment, possibly from a read error. The chain couples TRBV7-7 to TRBJ2-3, with D possibly being TRBD2 (6 bases). This CDR3 region has 13 residues. Germline assignment: CDR1 SSHAT and CDR2 FNYEAQ (reference sequence). In nucleotides, the CDR3 is TGTGCTAGCAGCGGTGGAGGGATAGATACGCAGTATTTT. Translation: CASSGGGIDTQYF.

The chain has TRBV29-1 and TRBJ1-2, with D perhaps TRBD1 (5 bases). The CDR3 has 14 amino acids. V gave up 1 base and J gave up 8 bases, with 17 bases separating them. Germline loops: CDR1 SQVTM, CDR2 ANQGSEA. The CDR3, as DNA: TGCAGCGTTGAAGGGGGCAGGGAAGTTGACGGCTACACCTTC. This translates into CSVEGGREVDGYTF.

The chain couples TRBV28 to TRBJ1-2; 10 bases line up with TRBD1. Germline V gene data show CDR1 as MDHEN and CDR2 as SYDVKM. V shed 6 bases and J 3 bases; nucleotides not matched to a gene: 10. The CDR3 is 16 amino acids. The CDR3 sequence: CASSPASGTGDYGYTF. The CDR3 nucleotides read TGTGCCAGCAGCCCAGCCTCGGGGACAGGGGACTATGGCTACACCTTC.

The V and J genes are TRBV11-3 and TRBJ2-7; D may be TRBD2 (5 bases). The ends were cut back, 5 bases at V and 5 bases at J, with 16 bases in the middle. The germline gives CDR1 SGHNT, CDR2 YENEEA. The CDR3 totals 14 residues. The chain's CDR3 is CASSLTGLADEQYF. The CDR3 DNA is TGTGCCAGCAGCCTGACTGGGCTAGCCGACGAGCAGTACTTC.

The J gene is TRBJ2-5, the V gene TRBV7-9; 7 bases are shared with TRBD2. V dropped 2 bases and J dropped 5; count of bases not matched to a gene: 8. In germline, CDR1 is SEHNR, CDR2 FQNEAQ (reference sequence). The CDR3 has 15 residues. CDR3 nucleotides: TGTGCCAGCAGCTTACTGGGAGGGCTTGGGGAGACCCAGTACTTC. This encodes CASSLLGGLGETQYF.

The chain combines TRBV11-3 with TRBJ1-2, with TRBD1 identical over 7 bases. The ends lost 4 bases at V and 5 bases at J; junction bases unmatched: 10. CDR3 length: 15 residues. Germline assignment: CDR1 SGHNT and CDR2 YENEEA. The CDR3 DNA reads TGTGCCAGCAGCTCGACCGGGACAGTTATTTATGGCTACACCTTC. Translation: CASSSTGTVIYGYTF. Looking up the rest from reference TRBV11-3 and TRBJ1-2 gives the full variable domain: EAGVVQSPRYKIIEKKQPVAFWCNPISGHNTLYWYLQNLGQGPELLIRYENEEAVDDSQLPKDRFSAERLKGVDSTLKIQPAELGDSAVYLCASSSTGTVIYGYTFGSGTRLTVV.

V usage is TRBV11-3 and J usage is TRBJ1-1, with D possibly matching TRBD1 (6 bases). Germline CDR1 SGHNT, CDR2 YENEEA. The ends were cut back, 2 bases at V and 4 bases at J, with 8 bases in the middle. The CDR3 has 13 residues. The CDR3 loop is CASSLNRATEAFF. As DNA, the CDR3 is TGTGCCAGCAGCTTAAACAGGGCCACTGAAGCTTTCTTT.

This clone was counted a single time. The V gene is TRBV20-1, the J gene TRBJ1-2; no firm D call. CDR3 size: 11 residues. The V gene lost 4 bases and the J gene lost 1 base, with 4 bases spanning the gap. Germline-derived CDR1 and CDR2 are DFQATT and SNEGSKA (reference sequence). The CDR3 spells CSAIHNYGYTF. The CDR3 nucleotides are TGCAGTGCTATCCATAACTATGGCTACACCTTC.

In its sample, this clone was seen once. In nucleotides, the CDR3 is TGTGCCAGCAGCTTAGGTCTAGCGGGAGGCACCCCCTACGAGCAGTACTTC. Amino acids: CASSLGLAGGTPYEQYF. This rearrangement joins TRBV7-8 to TRBJ2-7, with 11 nucleotides matching TRBD2. The CDR3 is made up of 17 amino acids. V was clipped by 1 base and J by 2 bases; unmatched bases: 7. Germline CDR1 is SGHVS and CDR2 is FQNEAQ.

The chain couples TRBV7-2 to TRBJ2-5; TRBD2 aligns across 12 bases. There are 16 residues in the CDR3. With V trimmed by 3 bases and J by 5 bases, 7 bases remained unmatched. CDR1 and CDR2 from the germline V gene are SGHTA and FQGNSA. CDR3 residues: CASSFSSGRAGETQYF. In DNA, the CDR3 is TGTGCCAGCAGCTTTTCTAGCGGGAGGGCCGGGGAGACCCAGTACTTC.